The 3 T cell receptor beta chains presented below share a single source sample, sequenced in a study of CD8 T cells in ankylosing spondylitis. TCRdb re-derived calls from the 5' RACE reads in MiXCR, one entry per CDR3 protein. The data hold under 150,000 distinct CDR3 sequences, with around 9.3% observed a single time. Sequences were obtained from blood, either unsorted or a sorted T cell fraction (not recorded which). The origin of the receptors is a male donor with ankylosing spondylitis or in good health (not recorded which).

As concerns this clonotype: It may be a read error: a sequence one base away is much more abundant. The chain is built from TRBV27 and TRBJ2-5; 8 nucleotides line up with TRBD1. The length of the CDR3 is 16 residues. The germline CDR1 and CDR2 sequences are MNHEY and SMNVEV (reference sequence). Trimming at V came to 6 bases and at J to 6 bases, leaving 15 bases not matched to a gene. The CDR3 sequence is CASSPIYSRGQKTQYF. As DNA, the CDR3 is TGTGCCAGCAGCCCAATCTACTCCAGGGGGCAGAAGACCCAGTACTTC.

V gene TRBV29-1 combines with J gene TRBJ1-2, with TRBD1 matching 7 bases. CDR1 is SQVTM and CDR2 is ANQGSEA in the germline V gene. There are 12 residues in the CDR3. After removal of 7 bases from V and 1 base from J, the junction contained 3 bases not matched to a gene. The DNA for the CDR3 is TGCAGCGCTAGACAGGGTAACTATGGCTACACCTTC. Protein sequence: CSARQGNYGYTF.

This clonotype was detected ten times or more. This chain connects TRBV20-1 to TRBJ1-1; D is possibly TRBD1 (5 bases). The V end was cut by 0 bases, the J end by 5 bases, with 13 bases between. This CDR3 has 14 amino acids. From germline, CDR1 is DFQATT and CDR2 SNEGSKA (reference sequence). CDR3 region: CSARDGGEVTEAFF. The DNA for the CDR3 is TGCAGTGCTAGAGATGGAGGGGAGGTGACTGAAGCTTTCTTT.